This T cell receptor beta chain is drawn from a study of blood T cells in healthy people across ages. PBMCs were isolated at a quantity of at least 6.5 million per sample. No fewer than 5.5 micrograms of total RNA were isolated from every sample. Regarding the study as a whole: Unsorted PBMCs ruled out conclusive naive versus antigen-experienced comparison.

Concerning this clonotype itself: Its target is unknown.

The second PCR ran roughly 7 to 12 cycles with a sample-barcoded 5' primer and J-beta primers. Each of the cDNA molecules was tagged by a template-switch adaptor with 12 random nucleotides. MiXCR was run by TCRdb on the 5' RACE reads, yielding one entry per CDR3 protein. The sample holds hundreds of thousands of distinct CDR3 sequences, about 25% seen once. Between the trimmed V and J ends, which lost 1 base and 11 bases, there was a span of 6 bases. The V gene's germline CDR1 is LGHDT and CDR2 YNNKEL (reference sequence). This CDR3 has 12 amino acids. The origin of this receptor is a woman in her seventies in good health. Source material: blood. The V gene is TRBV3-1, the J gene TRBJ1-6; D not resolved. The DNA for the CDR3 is TGTGCCAGCAGCCAAGGACATCCACCCCTCCACTTT. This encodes CASSQGHPPLHF.